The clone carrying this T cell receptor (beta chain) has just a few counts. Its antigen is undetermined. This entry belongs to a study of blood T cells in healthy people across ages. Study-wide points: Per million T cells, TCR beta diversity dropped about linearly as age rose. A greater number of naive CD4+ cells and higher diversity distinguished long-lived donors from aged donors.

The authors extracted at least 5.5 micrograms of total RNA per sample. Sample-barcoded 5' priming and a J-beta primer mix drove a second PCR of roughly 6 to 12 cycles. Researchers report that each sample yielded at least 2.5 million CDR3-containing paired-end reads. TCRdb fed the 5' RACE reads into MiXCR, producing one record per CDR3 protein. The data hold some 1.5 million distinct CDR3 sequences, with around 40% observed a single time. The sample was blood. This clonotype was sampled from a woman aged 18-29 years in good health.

The chain's CDR3 is CASSPGQQANYGYTF. Here the CDR3 DNA reads TGTGCCAGCAGTCCGGGACAGCAAGCTAACTATGGCTACACCTTC. V gene TRBV7-9 combines with J gene TRBJ1-2, with 7 bases aligning to TRBD1. The CDR3 extends over 15 amino acids. Germline assignment: CDR1 SEHNR and CDR2 FQNEAQ (reference sequence). V shed 6 bases and J 0 bases; nucleotides not matched to a gene: 7.